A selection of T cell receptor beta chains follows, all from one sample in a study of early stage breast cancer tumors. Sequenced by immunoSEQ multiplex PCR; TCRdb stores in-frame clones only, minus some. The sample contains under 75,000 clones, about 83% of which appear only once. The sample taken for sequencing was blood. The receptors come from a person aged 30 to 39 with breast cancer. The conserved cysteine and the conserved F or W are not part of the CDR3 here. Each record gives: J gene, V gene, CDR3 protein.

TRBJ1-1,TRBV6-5,ASSYSWTGGSTEAF
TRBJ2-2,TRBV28,ASTPRAPLRGELF
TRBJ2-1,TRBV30,AWSASLAGRTRSYNEQF
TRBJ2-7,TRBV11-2,ASSPGLAGGYSYEQY
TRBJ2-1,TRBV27,ASSLVQGFGEQF
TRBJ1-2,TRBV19,ASSIVDNVGYT
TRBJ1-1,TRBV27,ASSWTAMNTEAF
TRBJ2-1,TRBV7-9,ASSLGTSGLPSYNEQF
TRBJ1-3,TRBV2,ASSEGANTIY
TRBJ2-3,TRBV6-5,ASSYSDTKDTQY
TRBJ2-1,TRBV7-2,ASTYVIGEQF